A selection of T cell receptor beta chains follows, all from one sample in a study of T cell responses to AZD1222 COVID-19 vaccine. Only in-frame clones appear in the TCRdb table, and some are missing; sequencing was by immunoSEQ multiplex PCR. Of over 150,000 clones in the sample, approximately 90% were seen once. The sample was peripheral blood, taken on day 0 of AZD1222 vaccination. The receptors originated from an adult in good health. Both conserved end residues are part of each CDR3. Each record gives: CDR3 length, V gene, clone size, J gene, D gene, CDR3 DNA, CDR3 protein. D genes are given only for firm matches. The size entry is marked missing in some rows and otherwise reads once, few, many or a size class.

cdr3_length: 13
v_call: TRBV7-6
clone_size: NA
j_call: TRBJ1-5
d_call: NA
cdr3_nt: TGTGCCAGCAGCGAGCAGGGGAATCAGCCCCAGCATTTT
cdr3_aa: CASSEQGNQPQHF

cdr3_length: 15
v_call: TRBV6-5
clone_size: NA
j_call: TRBJ1-1
d_call: NA
cdr3_nt: TGTGCCAGCAGTTACCGGACCTTACGGAAACAGGAAGCTTTCTTT
cdr3_aa: CASSYRTLRKQEAFF

cdr3_length: 16
v_call: TRBV28
clone_size: NA
j_call: TRBJ1-1
d_call: TRBD1
cdr3_nt: TGTGCCAGCAGTCATCCGGACAGGGCAAAGAACACTGAAGCTTTCTTT
cdr3_aa: CASSHPDRAKNTEAFF

cdr3_length: 14
v_call: TRBV27
clone_size: NA
j_call: TRBJ2-1
d_call: TRBD1
cdr3_nt: TGTGCCAGCAGTTCCGGACAGGGTAACAATGAGCAGTTCTTC
cdr3_aa: CASSSGQGNNEQFF

cdr3_length: 15
v_call: TRBV7-9
clone_size: NA
j_call: TRBJ1-1
d_call: TRBD1
cdr3_nt: TGTGCCAGCAGCTTAAAAGGACAGGGAAGGGCTGAAGCTTTCTTT
cdr3_aa: CASSLKGQGRAEAFF

cdr3_length: 15
v_call: TRBV2
clone_size: NA
j_call: TRBJ1-1
d_call: NA
cdr3_nt: TGTGCCAGCATCACCCGGGGGCTGTCGGACACTGAAGCTTTCTTT
cdr3_aa: CASITRGLSDTEAFF

cdr3_length: 17
v_call: TRBV9
clone_size: NA
j_call: TRBJ2-2
d_call: TRBD2
cdr3_nt: TGTGCCAGCAGCAGCCTAGCGGGGCTGCGGAACACCGGGGAGCTGTTTTTT
cdr3_aa: CASSSLAGLRNTGELFF

cdr3_length: 16
v_call: TRBV28
clone_size: NA
j_call: TRBJ1-1
d_call: TRBD1
cdr3_nt: TGTGCCAGCAGTTCCCCCCGGGACAGTAAGAACACTGAAGCTTTCTTT
cdr3_aa: CASSSPRDSKNTEAFF

cdr3_length: 12
v_call: TRBV28
clone_size: NA
j_call: TRBJ2-1
d_call: TRBD2
cdr3_nt: TGTGCCAGCAGTTTGCGGGAGGTTGAGCAGTTCTTC
cdr3_aa: CASSLREVEQFF

cdr3_length: 14
v_call: TRBV21-1
clone_size: NA
j_call: TRBJ2-1
d_call: NA
cdr3_nt: TGTGCCAGTCGGACTAGCGGGGCCTACAATGAGCAGTTCTTC
cdr3_aa: CASRTSGAYNEQFF

cdr3_length: 14
v_call: TRBV2
clone_size: once
j_call: TRBJ2-3
d_call: NA
cdr3_nt: TGTGCCAGCCGGGGGGCTAGCGGTACAGATACGCAGTATTTT
cdr3_aa: CASRGASGTDTQYF

cdr3_length: 13
v_call: TRBV6-5
clone_size: NA
j_call: TRBJ1-5
d_call: TRBD1
cdr3_nt: TGTGCCAGCAGAAGACAGGGGGCCCGGGCCCAGCATTTT
cdr3_aa: CASRRQGARAQHF

cdr3_length: 16
v_call: TRBV5-6
clone_size: once
j_call: TRBJ1-1
d_call: NA
cdr3_nt: TGTGCCAGCAGCCTAGACACGGGGCGAGTTTACACTGAAGCTTTCTTT
cdr3_aa: CASSLDTGRVYTEAFF

cdr3_length: 16
v_call: TRBV15
clone_size: NA
j_call: TRBJ1-2
d_call: TRBD1
cdr3_nt: TGTGCCACCAGCAAGTCTTTGTCAGGGGGCGCCTATGGCTACACCTTC
cdr3_aa: CATSKSLSGGAYGYTF

cdr3_length: 16
v_call: TRBV11-3
clone_size: NA
j_call: TRBJ1-1
d_call: TRBD1
cdr3_nt: TGTGCCAGCAGCTTAGGCGGGACAGGGGTCCACACTGAAGCTTTCTTT
cdr3_aa: CASSLGGTGVHTEAFF

cdr3_length: 14
v_call: TRBV12-5
clone_size: NA
j_call: TRBJ2-7
d_call: NA
cdr3_nt: TGTGCTAGCCCTATCCGGGACGCCGACTACGAGCAGTACTTC
cdr3_aa: CASPIRDADYEQYF

cdr3_length: 15
v_call: TRBV7-3
clone_size: NA
j_call: TRBJ2-1
d_call: TRBD2
cdr3_nt: TGTGCCAGCAGCTTATTAGCGGGCTCCTACAATGAGCAGTTCTTC
cdr3_aa: CASSLLAGSYNEQFF

cdr3_length: 13
v_call: TRBV6-5
clone_size: NA
j_call: TRBJ1-2
d_call: TRBD1
cdr3_nt: TGTGCCAGCAGACAGACAGGGACTCGTGGCTACACCTTC
cdr3_aa: CASRQTGTRGYTF

cdr3_length: 12
v_call: TRBV29-1
clone_size: NA
j_call: TRBJ1-2
d_call: NA
cdr3_nt: TGCAGCGCGGGCGACGACGGCTATGGCTACACCTTC
cdr3_aa: CSAGDDGYGYTF

cdr3_length: 14
v_call: TRBV24-1
clone_size: NA
j_call: TRBJ2-1
d_call: NA
cdr3_nt: TGTGCCACTGCCGGGGGGCAGGGATACAATGAGCAGTTCTTC
cdr3_aa: CATAGGQGYNEQFF

cdr3_length: 12
v_call: TRBV4-1
clone_size: once
j_call: TRBJ1-4
d_call: NA
cdr3_nt: TGCGCCAGCAGCCCGATGGGGGAAAAACTGTTTTTT
cdr3_aa: CASSPMGEKLFF

cdr3_length: 13
v_call: TRBV12-3/TRBV12-4
clone_size: few
j_call: TRBJ1-3
d_call: NA
cdr3_nt: TGTGCCAGCAGGTCCCGGGCAGGAAACACCATATATTTT
cdr3_aa: CASRSRAGNTIYF

cdr3_length: 15
v_call: TRBV19
clone_size: NA
j_call: TRBJ1-1
d_call: NA
cdr3_nt: TGTGCCAGTAGTTCCACAGGGTGGGTGAACACTGAAGCTTTCTTT
cdr3_aa: CASSSTGWVNTEAFF

cdr3_length: 14
v_call: TRBV5-4
clone_size: NA
j_call: TRBJ1-1
d_call: TRBD1
cdr3_nt: TGTGCCAGCAGCTTGAACAGGGGTGACACTGAAGCTTTCTTT
cdr3_aa: CASSLNRGDTEAFF

cdr3_length: 13
v_call: TRBV5-6
clone_size: NA
j_call: TRBJ2-3
d_call: NA
cdr3_nt: TGTGCCAGCAGCCTCCGGGAGACAGATACGCAGTATTTT
cdr3_aa: CASSLRETDTQYF

cdr3_length: 15
v_call: TRBV7-9
clone_size: once
j_call: TRBJ2-5
d_call: TRBD2
cdr3_nt: TGTGCCAGCAGCAAACTAGCGGGAGGGTTCGAGACCCAGTACTTC
cdr3_aa: CASSKLAGGFETQYF

cdr3_length: 12
v_call: TRBV5-1
clone_size: NA
j_call: TRBJ2-5
d_call: NA
cdr3_nt: TGCGCCAGCAGCCGCCCCGAGGAGACCCAGTACTTC
cdr3_aa: CASSRPEETQYF

cdr3_length: 14
v_call: TRBV2
clone_size: NA
j_call: TRBJ2-5
d_call: TRBD2
cdr3_nt: TGTGCCAGCCGATCGGGGGGGTCACAAGAGACCCAGTACTTC
cdr3_aa: CASRSGGSQETQYF

cdr3_length: 12
v_call: TRBV29-1
clone_size: NA
j_call: TRBJ2-5
d_call: NA
cdr3_nt: TGCAGCGTTGATCCGGGGGAAGAGACCCAGTACTTC
cdr3_aa: CSVDPGEETQYF

cdr3_length: 16
v_call: TRBV4-1
clone_size: NA
j_call: TRBJ1-2
d_call: NA
cdr3_nt: TGCGCCAGCAGCCAAGAGGCAGGGGTGGCGAACTATGGCTACACCTTC
cdr3_aa: CASSQEAGVANYGYTF

cdr3_length: 16
v_call: TRBV5-5
clone_size: NA
j_call: TRBJ2-1
d_call: TRBD2
cdr3_nt: TGTGCCAGCAGCAATTCCGGGACTAGCGTGTTAAATGAGCAGTTCTTC
cdr3_aa: CASSNSGTSVLNEQFF